Given below is one T cell receptor beta chain in context. Germline CDR1 reads SNHLY; CDR2 reads FYNNEI. CDR3 length equals 15 residues. V was pared by 6 bases and J by 6 bases, with 9 bases of the junction left unmatched. The source of the sample is a study of blood T cell repertoires in COVID-19. On the study more broadly: Spain, Italy and the United States supplied samples that represented acute and convalescent COVID-19.

In the authors' workflow: It was from reference gene primer amplification that nucleated cell counts were estimated. Assay: immunoSEQ multiplex PCR; the TCRdb copy retains only in-frame clones and omits some. For V, J and clone size, that table is used; D and trimming come from the DNA. The sample gives roughly 160,000 clones, around 87% of which show up once; under 3% is in the top ten. This sequence was found in a woman at least 80 years old with COVID-19, enrolled during active disease. The chain employs TRBV2 and TRBJ1-5, with 9 positions matching TRBD1. Sequenced input: peripheral blood. The CDR3 spells CASSAGQGGSQPQHF. As DNA, the CDR3 is TGTGCCAGCAGCGCGGGACAGGGTGGTAGTCAGCCCCAGCATTTT.